This T cell receptor (beta chain) was captured by sequencing in a study of CD8+ T cells in alopecia areata. Overall study context: For the treated group, dosing was oral tofacitinib at 5 to 10 mg twice daily. Patients took tofacitinib for 6 to 18 months, followed by 6 drug-free months. Study-wide findings and caveats: Among patients, TCR sharing was less clear than in mice, a difference possibly due in part to HLA diversity in the patient population.

Peripheral blood and lesional scalp punch biopsies came from alopecia areata patients. Germline V gene lookup returns CDR1 LGHNA and CDR2 YSLEER. Unmatched junction bases numbered 9, after V lost 0 bases and J lost 9 bases. This CDR3 is built from 16 residues. This clone is medium-sized within its sample. No antigen is known for it. Following RNA extraction, reverse transcription yielded cDNA that acted as the sequencing template. Profiled with immunoSEQ multiplex PCR; TCRdb holds only in-frame clones, not every one. The sample lists around 200,000 clones, roughly 60% occurring once. The TCR comes from a human donor with alopecia areata. This chain joins TRBV4-3 and TRBJ2-5, with TRBD2 identical over 11 bases. The input for sequencing was CD4+ T cells sorted from blood, taken at week 0. CDR3 residues: CASSQDLLAGDQSQYF. The CDR3 nucleotides are TGCGCCAGCAGCCAAGATCTACTAGCGGGGGACCAGTCCCAGTACTTC.